These 27 T cell receptor beta chains came from one sample sequenced in a study of T cell repertoires in cytomegalovirus infection. In TCRdb, the reads were re-called with MiXCR into one record per CDR3 protein. The data show roughly 500,000 distinct CDR3 sequences, approximately 10% seen once. The sample consisted of PBMCs. These receptors were obtained from a human donor in good health (CMV status not recorded). Some clones in this sample may be carry-over from other donors' samples.

CDR3 loop: CASSLRAGTGNTIYF. The CDR3 bases are TGTGCCAGCAGTCTGCGAGCGGGGACCGGAAACACCATATATTTT. The genes are TRBV28 and TRBJ1-3, with D possibly being TRBD1 (5 bases). The CDR3 loop spans 15 amino acids. The V gene's germline CDR1 is MDHEN and CDR2 SYDVKM. V lost 5 bases to trimming and J lost 4 bases, with 15 bases between them.

This clonotype has a handful of counts. This rearrangement joins TRBV19 to TRBJ2-2; 9 bases are shared with TRBD1. The CDR3 extends over 14 amino acids. The germline V gene encodes CDR1 LNHDA and CDR2 SQIVND (reference sequence). J was trimmed by 4 bases and V by 6 bases; bases with no gene match: 3. The CDR3 loop reads CASSTGGPTGELFF. In nucleotides, the CDR3 is TGTGCCAGTAGCACAGGGGGCCCCACCGGGGAGCTGTTTTTT.

This clonotype was detected only a few times. V usage is TRBV6-8 and J usage is TRBJ2-5; D tentatively fits TRBD1 or TRBD2 (5 bases each). V was trimmed by 4 bases and J by 5 bases, leaving 20 bases between them. The CDR3 spans 16 residues. Germline V gene data show CDR1 as MNHGY and CDR2 as SAAAGT. The CDR3 sequence: CASSSSTGADEETQYF. For the CDR3, the DNA is TGTGCCAGCAGTTCCTCGACCGGGGCCGACGAGGAGACCCAGTACTTC.

This clonotype was counted many times. The V gene is TRBV7-9, the J gene TRBJ1-1; no reliable D call. The CDR3 runs 13 residues. CDR1 is SEHNR, CDR2 FQNEAQ, per germline (reference sequence). Trimming took off 5 bases at V and 2 bases at J, with 9 bases between the two ends. CDR3 coding DNA: TGTGCCAGCAGCCCCGAACCAAACACTGAAGCTTTCTTT. It translates to CASSPEPNTEAFF. Supplemented by reference TRBV7-9 and TRBJ1-1, the full variable domain reads DTGVSQNPRHKITKRGQNVTFRCDPISEHNRLYWYRQTLGQGPEFLTYFQNEAQLEKSRLLSDRFSAERPKGSFSTLEIQRTEQGDSAMYLCASSPEPNTEAFFGQGTRLTVV.

This clonotype was observed at least ten times. The V and J genes are TRBV5-1 and TRBJ2-1; D is perhaps TRBD1 (6 bases). CDR1 and CDR2 from the germline V gene are SGHRS and YFSETQ. The CDR3 is 18 residues long. The V end was cut by 1 base, the J end by 3 bases, with 20 bases between. DNA for the CDR3: TGCGCCAGCAGCTTGACTGGGGGCGGGCGGAGATACTACAATGAGCAGTTCTTC. Protein sequence: CASSLTGGGRRYYNEQFF. The full variable domain, in which reference TRBV5-1 and TRBJ2-1 provide the parts outside the CDR3, is KAGVTQTPRYLIKTRGQQVTLSCSPISGHRSVSWYQQTPGQGLQFLFEYFSETQRNKGNFPGRFSGRQFSNSRSEMNVSTLELGDSALYLCASSLTGGGRRYYNEQFFGPGTRLTVL.

On this clonotype itself: Just one base apart from a much larger clone, this may be a read error. The V call is TRBV28, the J call TRBJ2-1, with TRBD2 matching over 7 bases. Germline trimming cut 2 bases from V and 2 bases from J; bases unmatched to any gene: 6. The CDR3 runs to 16 residues. Germline CDR1 MDHEN, CDR2 SYDVKM. The DNA of the CDR3 is TGTGCCAGCAGTTTAGAGGCGGGAGCAACCTACAATGAGCAGTTCTTC. This codes for CASSLEAGATYNEQFF.

The V and J genes are TRBV6-6 and TRBJ1-5; TRBD1 matches at 11 bases. V lost 8 bases, J lost 7 bases, and 13 bases stayed unmatched. The CDR3 covers 16 residues. Germline assignment: CDR1 MNHNY and CDR2 SVGAGI (reference sequence). CDR3 sequence (DNA): TGTGCCAGCTCTGCAAGCGGACAGGGGGCGAACCAGCCCCAGCATTTT. Residues: CASSASGQGANQPQHF.

This clonotype was counted many times. The rearrangement joins TRBV27 to TRBJ2-7; tentatively, D is TRBD1 (5 bases). The germline gives CDR1 MNHEY, CDR2 SMNVEV (reference sequence). Trimming removed 2 bases at V and 6 bases at J, with 14 bases between. This CDR3 is 14 amino acids long. This CDR3 reads CASSLRQGPFEQYF. CDR3 nucleotide sequence: TGTGCCAGCAGTTTACGGCAGGGCCCCTTCGAGCAGTACTTC.

This clonotype showed up just a few times. This chain's CDR3 is CSVDPGTGGTGELFF. In DNA, the CDR3 is TGCAGCGTTGACCCCGGGACAGGCGGCACCGGGGAGCTGTTTTTT. This chain joins TRBV29-1 and TRBJ2-2, with 8 bases aligning to TRBD1. The CDR3 loop spans 15 amino acids. Germline CDR1 SQVTM, CDR2 ANQGSEA. V lost 3 bases, J lost 4 bases, and 7 bases stayed unmatched.

This clonotype has at least ten counts. The chain links TRBV10-2 to TRBJ1-1, with D uncertain. The CDR3 totals 14 residues. The V gene lost 6 bases and the J gene lost 5 bases, with 16 bases spanning the gap. CDR1 WSHSY and CDR2 SAAADI come from the germline V gene. In DNA form, the CDR3 reads TGCGCCAGCAGCCCCACCCGCGTAGAGACTGAAGCTTTCTTT. This encodes CASSPTRVETEAFF.

There are a few counts of this clonotype. This rearrangement joins TRBV5-1 to TRBJ2-2, with 9 bases matching TRBD1. Per the germline V gene, CDR1 is SGHRS and CDR2 is YFSETQ. The trim removed 4 bases at V and 3 bases at J, leaving 4 bases unmatched. This CDR3 has 15 amino acids. The CDR3 here is CASSQGDRDTGELFF. The DNA of the CDR3 is TGCGCCAGCAGCCAGGGGGACAGGGACACCGGGGAGCTGTTTTTT.

This clonotype was recorded a few times. This sequence joins TRBV19 and TRBJ1-6; 8 bases line up with TRBD1. There are 16 residues in the CDR3. Germline V gives CDR1 LNHDA, CDR2 SQIVND (reference sequence). Unmatched junction bases numbered 8, after V lost 3 bases and J lost 7 bases. CDR3 nucleotide sequence: TGTGCCAGTAGTATGAATGACAGGGGCCGAAATTCACCCCTCCACTTT. Its protein is CASSMNDRGRNSPLHF.

This clonotype was picked up many times. V and J are TRBV5-5 and TRBJ1-6, with D uncertain. This CDR3 is 16 amino acids long. Germline V CDR1 and CDR2: SGHKS, YYEKEE (reference sequence). V lost 3 bases, J lost 0 bases, and 10 bases lay in between. CDR3 bases: TGTGCCAGCAGCTGGAGCCGTAGCTCCTATAATTCACCCCTCCACTTT. Amino acid sequence: CASSWSRSSYNSPLHF. Supplemented by reference TRBV5-5 and TRBJ1-6, the full variable domain reads DAGVTQSPTHLIKTRGQQVTLRCSPISGHKSVSWYQQVLGQGPQFIFQYYEKEERGRGNFPDRFSARQFPNYSSELNVNALLLGDSALYLCASSWSRSSYNSPLHFGNGTRLTVT.

This clonotype was counted ten times or more. The chain recombines TRBV7-4 with TRBJ1-5, with unresolved D. Germline lookup yields CDR1 SGHVT and CDR2 SQSDAQ. The V and J ends lost 3 bases and 6 bases respectively, with 9 bases between them. This CDR3 spans 13 amino acids. The CDR3 DNA reads TGTGCCAGCAGCTTCCGTTGGGGTCAGCCCCAGCATTTT. This codes for CASSFRWGQPQHF.

As to this clonotype: This clone may be a read error of a much larger clone one base away. J is TRBJ2-1 and V is TRBV19; D possibly matches TRBD1 or TRBD2 (5 bases each). The germline V and J ends were trimmed by 5 bases and 6 bases, with 26 bases remaining between them. The germline CDR1 and CDR2 sequences are LNHDA and SQIVND (reference sequence). The CDR3 loop spans 18 amino acids. The CDR3 is CASSPGTYHVGDLNEQFF. For the CDR3, the DNA is TGTGCCAGTAGTCCTGGGACCTACCATGTGGGAGACCTCAATGAGCAGTTCTTC.

The table lists this clonotype with many counts. J is TRBJ2-1 and V is TRBV11-3; D perhaps matches TRBD1 (6 bases). Trimming shortened V by 5 bases and J by 8 bases, and 13 bases separated the two germline ends. The CDR3 runs to 13 residues. The germline gives CDR1 SGHNT, CDR2 YENEEA. Here the CDR3 reads CASSPDEGDEQFF. CDR3 DNA: TGTGCCAGCAGCCCCGATGAGGGGGATGAGCAGTTCTTC.

The chain uses TRBV6-6 and TRBJ2-3; D call uncertain. The CDR3 sequence is 15 residues long. Looked up from germline, CDR1 is MNHNY and CDR2 is SVGAGI (reference sequence). V was pared by 10 bases and J by 0 bases, with 17 bases between. CDR3 bases: TGTGCCACCCTTGTGGGCGGATCTAGCACAGATACGCAGTATTTT. Protein: CATLVGGSSTDTQYF.

This clonotype was seen ten or more times. The chain combines TRBV5-8 with TRBJ1-5; 12 bases line up with TRBD1. The CDR3 extends over 15 amino acids. Germline assignment: CDR1 SGHTS and CDR2 YDEGEE. With 2 bases clipped from V and 6 bases from J, the junction kept 3 bases outside the gene matches. The CDR3 protein is CASSLGTGGFQPQHF. The CDR3 region has the DNA TGTGCCAGCAGCTTAGGGACAGGGGGCTTTCAGCCCCAGCATTTT.

This clonotype was observed at least ten times. The rearrangement uses TRBV7-8 and TRBJ2-7; 14 nucleotides match TRBD2. The CDR3 loop spans 17 amino acids. V shed 3 bases, J shed 1 base, and the junction held 5 bases outside the gene matches. CDR1 and CDR2 from the germline V gene are SGHVS and FQNEAQ. CDR3 in amino acids: CASSFRLAGGLSYEQYF. In DNA form, the CDR3 reads TGTGCCAGCAGCTTCAGACTAGCGGGGGGGCTGTCCTACGAGCAGTACTTC.

J is TRBJ2-1 and V is TRBV20-1, with TRBD1 matching over 9 bases. This CDR3 spans 14 amino acids. Trimming took 6 bases from V and 8 from J; bases not matched to a gene: 11. Germline CDR1 reads DFQATT; CDR2 reads SNEGSKA (reference sequence). The CDR3 region is CSAPTGGYWDEQFF. The CDR3 DNA reads TGCAGTGCCCCGACAGGGGGTTATTGGGATGAGCAGTTCTTC.

This clonotype was seen many times. The rearrangement joins TRBV10-2 to TRBJ2-7, with 7 bases identical to TRBD1. The CDR3 totals 14 residues. Trimming cost V 7 bases and J 2 bases; bases outside gene matches: 8. CDR1 WSHSY and CDR2 SAAADI come from the germline V gene. This CDR3 reads CASIKDRDAYEQYF. As DNA, the CDR3 is TGCGCCAGCATTAAAGACAGGGACGCCTACGAGCAGTACTTC.

This clonotype occurred a few times. This chain links TRBV15 with TRBJ2-5; TRBD2 might be the D (5 bases). V lost 1 base, J lost 2 bases, and 8 bases lay in between. The CDR3 consists of 14 residues. Germline values: CDR1 LNHNV, CDR2 YYDKDF (reference sequence). CDR3 in DNA: TGTGCCACCAGCAGAGGAGGGTATCAAGAGACCCAGTACTTC. It encodes CATSRGGYQETQYF.

The chain combines TRBV30 with TRBJ2-2; possibly TRBD2 for D (6 bases). The V gene lost 3 bases and the J gene lost 5 bases, with 13 bases spanning the gap. Germline CDR1 reads GTSNPN; CDR2 reads SVGIG (reference sequence). This CDR3 has 14 residues. The CDR3 nucleotides are TGTGCCTGGAGGACGGGAGTAAGGACCGGGGAGCTGTTTTTT. As protein: CAWRTGVRTGELFF.

The table lists this clonotype with a few counts. This rearrangement joins TRBV19 to TRBJ2-1; 15 bases line up with TRBD2. The length of the CDR3 is 16 residues. Germline CDR1 reads LNHDA; CDR2 reads SQIVND (reference sequence). V dropped 5 bases and J dropped 8; count of bases not matched to a gene: 7. CDR3 in amino acids: CASSSRTSGRVHEQFF. Here the CDR3 DNA reads TGTGCCAGTAGTTCGCGGACTAGCGGGAGGGTCCATGAGCAGTTCTTC.

At least ten counts were recorded for this clonotype. The chain combines TRBV6-1 with TRBJ1-2; 7 bases map to TRBD1. The germline gives CDR1 MNHNS, CDR2 SASEGT. V dropped 8 bases and J dropped 0; count of bases not matched to a gene: 3. This CDR3 is 13 amino acids long. CDR3 amino acids: CASGTASNYGYTF. The CDR3 DNA sequence: TGTGCCAGCGGGACAGCGTCTAACTATGGCTACACCTTC.

V usage is TRBV6-1 and J usage is TRBJ2-7; D might be TRBD1 (6 bases). CDR1 MNHNS and CDR2 SASEGT come from the germline V gene. The CDR3 is 14 amino acids. V dropped 1 base and J dropped 6 bases, with 13 bases sitting between them. The chain's CDR3 is CASSEGPGESEQYF. In DNA, the CDR3 is TGTGCCAGCAGTGAAGGGCCAGGGGAGAGCGAGCAGTACTTC.

This clonotype was recorded a few times. The rearrangement uses TRBV5-4 and TRBJ1-2; 7 bases are shared with TRBD1. The CDR3 has 12 residues. Germline V gene sequence: CDR1 SGHNT, CDR2 YYREEE (reference sequence). J gave up 10 bases and V 3 bases, and 6 bases lay outside the gene matches. CDR3 DNA: TGTGCCAGCAGCTGGCGGACAGGCTCCTACACCTTC. It is translated as CASSWRTGSYTF.